The entry below describes one T cell receptor (beta chain). Antigen specificity is unknown. The data derive from a study of CD8 T cells in ankylosing spondylitis. The CDR3 runs 15 residues. J was trimmed by 4 bases and V by 5 bases; bases with no gene match: 10. Libraries for TCR beta were made by quantitative 5'-RACE with molecular barcodes. TCRdb fed the 5' RACE reads into MiXCR, producing one record per CDR3 protein. The sample holds 200,000 to 250,000 distinct CDR3 sequences, over 30% seen once. Study conclusions and caveats: From matched ankylosing spondylitis synovial fluid, disease-linked clones were reportedly recovered at significantly enriched levels.

This chain connects TRBV12-3 or TRBV12-4 to TRBJ2-5; 7 bases line up with TRBD1. This clonotype was obtained from a male donor with ankylosing spondylitis or in good health (not recorded which). Sequenced: blood, either unsorted or a sorted T cell fraction (not recorded which). CDR3 region: CASSRDQGDGETQYF. In DNA, the CDR3 is TGTGCCAGCAGTCGCGATCAGGGGGATGGAGAGACCCAGTACTTC.